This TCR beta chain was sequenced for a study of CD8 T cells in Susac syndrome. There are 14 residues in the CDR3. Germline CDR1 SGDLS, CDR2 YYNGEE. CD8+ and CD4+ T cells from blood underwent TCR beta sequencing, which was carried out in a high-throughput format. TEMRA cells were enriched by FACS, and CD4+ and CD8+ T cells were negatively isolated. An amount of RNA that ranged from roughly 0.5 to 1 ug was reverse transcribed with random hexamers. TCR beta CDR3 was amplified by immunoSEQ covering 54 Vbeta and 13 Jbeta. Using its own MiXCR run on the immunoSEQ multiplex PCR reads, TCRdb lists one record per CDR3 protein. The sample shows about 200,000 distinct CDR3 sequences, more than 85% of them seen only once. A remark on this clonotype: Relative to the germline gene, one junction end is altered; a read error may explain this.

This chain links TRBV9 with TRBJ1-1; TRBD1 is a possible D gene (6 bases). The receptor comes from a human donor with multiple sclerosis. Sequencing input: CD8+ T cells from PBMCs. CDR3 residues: CASSSSTGNPEAFF. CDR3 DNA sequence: TGTGCCAGCAGCTCCTCTACAGGGAACCCTGAAGCTTTCTTT.